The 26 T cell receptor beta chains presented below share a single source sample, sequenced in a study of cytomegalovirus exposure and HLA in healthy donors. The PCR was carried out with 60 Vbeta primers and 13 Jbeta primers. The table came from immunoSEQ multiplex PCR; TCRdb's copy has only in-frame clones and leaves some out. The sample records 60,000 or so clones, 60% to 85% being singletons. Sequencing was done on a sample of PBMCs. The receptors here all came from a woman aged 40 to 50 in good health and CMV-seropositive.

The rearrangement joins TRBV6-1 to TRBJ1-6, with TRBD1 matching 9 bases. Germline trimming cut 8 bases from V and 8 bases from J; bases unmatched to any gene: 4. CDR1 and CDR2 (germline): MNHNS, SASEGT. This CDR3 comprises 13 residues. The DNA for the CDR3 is TGTGCCAGCGACGGACAGGGGTATTCACCCCTCCACTTT. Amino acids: CASDGQGYSPLHF.

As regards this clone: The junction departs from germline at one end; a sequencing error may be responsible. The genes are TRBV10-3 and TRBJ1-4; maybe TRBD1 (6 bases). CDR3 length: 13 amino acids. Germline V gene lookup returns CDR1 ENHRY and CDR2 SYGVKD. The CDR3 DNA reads TGTGCCAACTCAGGGGCCCTTAATGAAGAACTGTTTTTT. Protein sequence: CANSGALNEELFF.

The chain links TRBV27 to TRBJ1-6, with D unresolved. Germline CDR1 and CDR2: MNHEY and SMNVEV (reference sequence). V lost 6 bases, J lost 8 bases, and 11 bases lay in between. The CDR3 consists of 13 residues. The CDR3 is CASRSFPDSPLHF. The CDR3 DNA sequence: TGTGCCAGCAGGTCGTTCCCGGATTCACCCCTCCACTTT.

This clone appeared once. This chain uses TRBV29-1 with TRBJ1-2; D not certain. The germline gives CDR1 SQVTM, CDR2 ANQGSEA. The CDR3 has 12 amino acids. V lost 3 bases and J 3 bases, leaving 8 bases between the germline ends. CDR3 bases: TGCAGCGTTGAGACGGACTACTATGGCTACACCTTC. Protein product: CSVETDYYGYTF.

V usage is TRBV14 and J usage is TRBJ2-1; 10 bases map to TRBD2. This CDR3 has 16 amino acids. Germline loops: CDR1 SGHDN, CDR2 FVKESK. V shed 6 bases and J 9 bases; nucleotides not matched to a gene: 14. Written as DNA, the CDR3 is TGTGCCAGCAGTCGCCTCGCTAGCGGGGGACCTCCTGAGCAGTTCTTC. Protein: CASSRLASGGPPEQFF.

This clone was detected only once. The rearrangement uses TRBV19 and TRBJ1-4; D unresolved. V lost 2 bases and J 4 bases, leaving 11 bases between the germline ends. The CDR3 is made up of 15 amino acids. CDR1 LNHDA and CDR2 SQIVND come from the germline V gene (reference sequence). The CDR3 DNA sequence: TGTGCCAGTAGTATACAGGCAGGAATTAATGAAAAACTGTTTTTT. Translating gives CASSIQAGINEKLFF.

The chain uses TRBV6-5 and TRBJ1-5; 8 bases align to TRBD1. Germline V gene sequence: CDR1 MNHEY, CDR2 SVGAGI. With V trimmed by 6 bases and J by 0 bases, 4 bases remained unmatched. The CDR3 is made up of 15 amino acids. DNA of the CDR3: TGTGCCAGCAGCCCCGACAGGGGTAGCAATCAGCCCCAGCATTTT. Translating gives CASSPDRGSNQPQHF.

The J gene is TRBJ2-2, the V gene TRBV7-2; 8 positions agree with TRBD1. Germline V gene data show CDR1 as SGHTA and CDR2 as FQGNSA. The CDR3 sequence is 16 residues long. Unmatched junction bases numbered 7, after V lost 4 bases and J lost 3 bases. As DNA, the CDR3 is TGTGCCAGCAGCTCACGGGACAGGCCGCACACCGGGGAGCTGTTTTTT. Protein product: CASSSRDRPHTGELFF.

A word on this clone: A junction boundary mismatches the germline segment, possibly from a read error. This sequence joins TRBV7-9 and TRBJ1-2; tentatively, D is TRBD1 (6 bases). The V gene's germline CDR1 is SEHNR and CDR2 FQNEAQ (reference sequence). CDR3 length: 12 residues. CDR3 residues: CSSSYNRAGYTF. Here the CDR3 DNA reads TGTTCCAGCAGCTATAACAGGGCTGGCTACACCTTC.

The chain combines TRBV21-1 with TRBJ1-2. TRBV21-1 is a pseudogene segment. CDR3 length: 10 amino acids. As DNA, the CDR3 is TGTGCCAGCCCCGGGGGGAGCTACACCTTC. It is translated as CASPGGSYTF.

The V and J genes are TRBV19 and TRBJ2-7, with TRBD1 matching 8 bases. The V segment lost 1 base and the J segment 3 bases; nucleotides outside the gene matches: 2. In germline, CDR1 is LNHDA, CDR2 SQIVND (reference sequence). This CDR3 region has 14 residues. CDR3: CASSIAGQGYEQYF. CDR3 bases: TGTGCCAGTAGTATAGCTGGACAGGGCTACGAGCAGTACTTC.

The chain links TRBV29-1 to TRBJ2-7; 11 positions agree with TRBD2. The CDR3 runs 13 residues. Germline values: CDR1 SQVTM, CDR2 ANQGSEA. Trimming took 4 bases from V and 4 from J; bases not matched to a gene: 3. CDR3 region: CSVVSGGAYEQYF. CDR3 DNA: TGCAGCGTTGTTAGCGGGGGGGCGTACGAGCAGTACTTC.

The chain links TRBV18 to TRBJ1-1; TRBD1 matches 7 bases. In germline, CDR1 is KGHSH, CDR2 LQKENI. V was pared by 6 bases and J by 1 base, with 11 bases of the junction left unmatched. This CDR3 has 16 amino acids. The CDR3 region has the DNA TGTGCCAGCTCCCAGAGACAGGGTGGTTGGAACACTGAAGCTTTCTTT. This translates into CASSQRQGGWNTEAFF. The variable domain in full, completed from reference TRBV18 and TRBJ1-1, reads NAGVMQNPRHLVRRRGQEARLRCSPMKGHSHVYWYRQLPEEGLKFMVYLQKENIIDESGMPKERFSAEFPKEGPSILRIQQVVRGDSAAYFCASSQRQGGWNTEAFFGQGTRLTVV.

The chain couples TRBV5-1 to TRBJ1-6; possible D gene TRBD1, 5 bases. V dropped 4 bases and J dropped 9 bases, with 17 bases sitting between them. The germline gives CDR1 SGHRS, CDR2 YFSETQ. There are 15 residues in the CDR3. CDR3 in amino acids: CASSPGDRPISPLHF. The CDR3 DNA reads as TGCGCCAGCAGCCCGGGGGACCGCCCGATTTCACCCCTCCACTTT. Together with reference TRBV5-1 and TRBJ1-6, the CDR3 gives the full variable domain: KAGVTQTPRYLIKTRGQQVTLSCSPISGHRSVSWYQQTPGQGLQFLFEYFSETQRNKGNFPGRFSGRQFSNSRSEMNVSTLELGDSALYLCASSPGDRPISPLHFGNGTRLTVT.

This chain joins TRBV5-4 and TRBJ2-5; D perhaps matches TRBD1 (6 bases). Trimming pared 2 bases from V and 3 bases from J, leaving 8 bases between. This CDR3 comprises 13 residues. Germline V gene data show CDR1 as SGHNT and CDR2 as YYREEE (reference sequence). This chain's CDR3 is CASSFPGEETQYF. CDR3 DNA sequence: TGTGCCAGCAGCTTTCCAGGGGAAGAGACCCAGTACTTC.

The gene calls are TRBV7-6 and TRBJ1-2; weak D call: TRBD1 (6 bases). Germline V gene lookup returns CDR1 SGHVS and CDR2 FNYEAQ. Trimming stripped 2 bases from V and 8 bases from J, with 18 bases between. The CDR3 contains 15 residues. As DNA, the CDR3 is TGTGCCAGCAGCTTAAGCTCAGACGACACAGGGGGCTACACCTTC. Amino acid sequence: CASSLSSDDTGGYTF.

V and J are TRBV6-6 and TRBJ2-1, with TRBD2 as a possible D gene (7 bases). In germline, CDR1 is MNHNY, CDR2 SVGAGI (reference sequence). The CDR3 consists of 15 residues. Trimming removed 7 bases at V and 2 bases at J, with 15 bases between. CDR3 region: CASTGGRGAYNEQFF. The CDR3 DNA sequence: TGTGCCAGCACCGGGGGGCGGGGCGCCTACAATGAGCAGTTCTTC.

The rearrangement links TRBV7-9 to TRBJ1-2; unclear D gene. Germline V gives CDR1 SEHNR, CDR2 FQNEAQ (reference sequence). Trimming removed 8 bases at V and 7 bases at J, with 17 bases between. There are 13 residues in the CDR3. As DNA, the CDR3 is TGTGCCAGCCACGAGGGAGGTTCTTTTGGCTACACCTTC. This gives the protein CASHEGGSFGYTF.

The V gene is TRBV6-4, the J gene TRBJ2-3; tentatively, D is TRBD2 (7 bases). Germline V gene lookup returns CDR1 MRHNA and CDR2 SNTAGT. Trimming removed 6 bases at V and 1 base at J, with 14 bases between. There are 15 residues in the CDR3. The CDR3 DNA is TGTGCCAGCAGCTCAGAGGGGGGGGGCACAGATACGCAGTATTTT. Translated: CASSSEGGGTDTQYF.

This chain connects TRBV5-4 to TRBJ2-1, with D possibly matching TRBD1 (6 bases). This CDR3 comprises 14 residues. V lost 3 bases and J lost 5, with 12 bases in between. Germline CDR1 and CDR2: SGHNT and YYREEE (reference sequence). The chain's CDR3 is CASSYRAGDNEQFF. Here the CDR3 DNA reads TGTGCCAGCAGCTACCGGGCAGGGGACAATGAGCAGTTCTTC.

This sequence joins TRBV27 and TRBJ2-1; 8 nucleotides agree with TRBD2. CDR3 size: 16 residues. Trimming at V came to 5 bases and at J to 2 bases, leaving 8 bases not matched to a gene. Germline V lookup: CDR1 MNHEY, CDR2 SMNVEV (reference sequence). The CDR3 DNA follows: TGTGCCAGCAGTCCGTCTACTAGCGGAACCTACAATGAGCAGTTCTTC. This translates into CASSPSTSGTYNEQFF.

CDR3 region: CASSPTAGNQPQHF. CDR3 coding DNA: TGTGCCAGCTCCCCGACAGCAGGCAATCAGCCCCAGCATTTT. The chain employs TRBV18 and TRBJ1-5, with D perhaps TRBD1 (5 bases). Looked up from germline, CDR1 is KGHSH and CDR2 is LQKENI. The CDR3 has 14 residues. V was shortened by 6 bases and J by 2 bases, with 11 bases between the two germline ends. The full variable domain, its missing parts supplied by reference TRBV18 and TRBJ1-5, is NAGVMQNPRHLVRRRGQEARLRCSPMKGHSHVYWYRQLPEEGLKFMVYLQKENIIDESGMPKERFSAEFPKEGPSILRIQQVVRGDSAAYFCASSPTAGNQPQHFGDGTRLSIL.

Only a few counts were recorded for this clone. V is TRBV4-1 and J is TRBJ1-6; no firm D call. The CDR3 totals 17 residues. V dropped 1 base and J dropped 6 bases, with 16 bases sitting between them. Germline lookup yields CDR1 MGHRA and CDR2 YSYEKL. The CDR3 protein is CASSQAESVAFNSPLHF. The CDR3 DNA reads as TGCGCCAGCAGCCAAGCTGAGTCAGTAGCTTTTAATTCACCCCTCCACTTT.

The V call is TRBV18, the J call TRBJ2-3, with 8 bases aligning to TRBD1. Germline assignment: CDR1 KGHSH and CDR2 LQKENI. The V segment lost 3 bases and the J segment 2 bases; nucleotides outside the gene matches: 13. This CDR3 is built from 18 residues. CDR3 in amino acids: CASSPRTGFITHTDTQYF. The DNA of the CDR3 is TGTGCCAGCTCACCCCGGACAGGGTTCATCACCCACACAGATACGCAGTATTTT.

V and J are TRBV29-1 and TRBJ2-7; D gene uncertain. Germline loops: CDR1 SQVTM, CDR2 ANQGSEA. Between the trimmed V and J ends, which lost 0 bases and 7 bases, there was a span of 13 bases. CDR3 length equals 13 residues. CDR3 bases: TGCAGCGTTGAAGATCTAGTTTCGAGGGAGCAGTACTTC. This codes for CSVEDLVSREQYF.

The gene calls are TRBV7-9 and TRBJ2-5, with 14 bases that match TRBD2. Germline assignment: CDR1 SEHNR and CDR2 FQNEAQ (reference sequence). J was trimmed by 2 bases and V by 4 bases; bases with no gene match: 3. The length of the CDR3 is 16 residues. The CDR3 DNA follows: TGTGCCAGCAGCTGGACTAGCGGGGGGAAACAAGAGACCCAGTACTTC. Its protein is CASSWTSGGKQETQYF.